This T cell receptor (beta chain) was retrieved from a study of blood T cells in healthy people across ages. Whole-study results and caveats: The donors' CMV status was not determined, possibly confounding changes in expanded clonotypes.

The authors isolated at least 6.5 million PBMCs per sample. Sample-barcoded 5' priming and a J-beta primer mix drove a second PCR of about 6 to 12 cycles. TCRdb recomputed calls from the 5' RACE reads with MiXCR, one row per CDR3 protein. The table has some 1,500,000 distinct CDR3 sequences, roughly 43% seen once; the top ten hold under 5%. Unmatched junction bases numbered 4, after V lost 1 base and J lost 2 bases. The CDR3 spans 16 residues. Germline CDR1 and CDR2: SGHTA and FQGNSA. Comment on this clonotype: As yet, its antigen is unknown.

The specimen was blood. The rearrangement uses TRBV7-2 and TRBJ1-1, with 10 positions matching TRBD1. The TCR sequence derives from a woman aged 18-29 years in good health. The CDR3 nucleotides read TGTGCCAGCAGCTTAGGGGACAGGGGCGGAAACACTGAAGCTTTCTTT. Protein sequence: CASSLGDRGGNTEAFF. The full variable domain, rest sourced from reference TRBV7-2 and TRBJ1-1, is GAGVSQSPSNKVTEKGKDVELRCDPISGHTALYWYRQSLGQGLEFLIYFQGNSAPDKSGLPSDRFSAERTGGSVSTLTIQRTQQEDSAVYLCASSLGDRGGNTEAFFGQGTRLTVV.